This T cell receptor (beta chain) was identified during a study of blood T cell repertoires in COVID-19. Study background: Whether acute or convalescent, the COVID-19 samples came from the United States, Italy and Spain.

CDR3 length equals 14 residues. V was cut by 4 bases and J by 5 bases, with 12 bases left in between. Per germline, CDR1 KGHSH and CDR2 LQKENI. The repertoire was sequenced with immunoSEQ multiplex PCR; TCRdb's copy has only in-frame clones and lacks some. The repertoire consists of about 260,000 clones, with 88% occurring once and the leading ten covering about 4.1%. V and J are TRBV18 and TRBJ2-1; D might be TRBD1 (6 bases). The receptor was derived from a man aged 55-75 years who had recovered from COVID-19. The sequenced material came from peripheral blood. The CDR3 protein is CASSRGRQDNEQFF. The CDR3 DNA sequence: TGTGCCAGCTCACGGGGGCGACAGGACAATGAGCAGTTCTTC.